The sample holds one count of the clone carrying this T cell receptor (beta chain). This sample was included in a study of identical twins. Template switching (which added a universal primer site) was used, and cDNA carried unique molecular identifiers. TCRdb re-called the 5' RACE reads through MiXCR, storing one row per CDR3 protein. The data contain 400,000 to 650,000 distinct CDR3 sequences, roughly 21% of them singletons. The CDR3 length is 18 residues. J was trimmed by 4 bases and V by 2 bases; bases with no gene match: 7. Germline-derived CDR1 and CDR2 are SGHAT and FQNNGV. The data were also submitted as part of a second study, on T cells expressing NK-cell markers. From that paper: In several donors, dominant clonotypes made up 28.3-60.1% of CD3+CD56-NKG2C+ cells.

V and J are TRBV11-2 and TRBJ2-2, with 13 nucleotides matching TRBD2. The sequenced sample was CD4+ T cells sorted from blood. The receptor comes from a woman younger than 30 in good health. This CDR3 is CASSLRGLAGDRTGELFF. The CDR3 coding sequence is TGTGCCAGCAGCTTACGAGGACTAGCGGGAGACCGCACCGGGGAGCTGTTTTTT. The variable domain in full, completed from reference TRBV11-2 and TRBJ2-2, reads EAGVAQSPRYKIIEKRQSVAFWCNPISGHATLYWYQQILGQGPKLLIQFQNNGVVDDSQLPKDRFSAERLKGVDSTLKIQPAKLEDSAVYLCASSLRGLAGDRTGELFFGEGSRLTVL.